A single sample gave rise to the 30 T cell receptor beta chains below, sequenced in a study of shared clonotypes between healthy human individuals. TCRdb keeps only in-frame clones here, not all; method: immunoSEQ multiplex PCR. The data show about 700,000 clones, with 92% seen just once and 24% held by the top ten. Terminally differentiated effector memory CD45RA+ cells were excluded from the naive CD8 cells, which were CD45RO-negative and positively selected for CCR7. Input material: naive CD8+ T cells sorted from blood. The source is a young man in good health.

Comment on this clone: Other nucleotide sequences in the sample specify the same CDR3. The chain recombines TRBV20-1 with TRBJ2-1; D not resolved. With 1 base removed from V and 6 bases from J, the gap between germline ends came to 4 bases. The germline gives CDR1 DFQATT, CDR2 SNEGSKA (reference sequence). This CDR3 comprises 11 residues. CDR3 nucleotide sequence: TGCAGTGCTAGAGGGGTCAATGAGCAGTTCTTC. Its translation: CSARGVNEQFF.

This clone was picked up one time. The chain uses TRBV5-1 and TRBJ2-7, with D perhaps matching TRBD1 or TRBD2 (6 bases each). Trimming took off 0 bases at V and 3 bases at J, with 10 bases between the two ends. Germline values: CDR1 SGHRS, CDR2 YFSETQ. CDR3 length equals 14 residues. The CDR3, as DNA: TGCGCCAGCAGCTTGGTCGGGGGCAACTACGAGCAGTACTTC. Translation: CASSLVGGNYEQYF.

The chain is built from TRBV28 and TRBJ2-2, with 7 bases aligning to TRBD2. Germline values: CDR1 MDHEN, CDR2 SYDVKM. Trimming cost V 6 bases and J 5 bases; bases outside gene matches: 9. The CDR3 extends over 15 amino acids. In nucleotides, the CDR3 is TGTGCCAGCAGGGGGGGGAGCGGACCTACCGGGGAGCTGTTTTTT. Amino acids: CASRGGSGPTGELFF.

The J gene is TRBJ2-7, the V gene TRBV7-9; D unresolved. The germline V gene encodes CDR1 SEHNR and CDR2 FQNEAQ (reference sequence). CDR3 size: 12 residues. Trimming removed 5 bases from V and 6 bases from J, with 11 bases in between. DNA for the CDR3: TGTGCCAGCAGCCCGCAAAGAACCGAGCAGTACTTC. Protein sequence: CASSPQRTEQYF.

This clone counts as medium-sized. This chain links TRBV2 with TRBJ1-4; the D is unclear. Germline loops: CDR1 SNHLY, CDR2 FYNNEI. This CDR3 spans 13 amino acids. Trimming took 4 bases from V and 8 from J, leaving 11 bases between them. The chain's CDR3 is CASSGPPEEKLFF. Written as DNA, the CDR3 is TGTGCCAGCAGTGGCCCGCCAGAAGAAAAACTGTTTTTT. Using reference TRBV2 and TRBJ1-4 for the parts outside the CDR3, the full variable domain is EPEVTQTPSHQVTQMGQEVILRCVPISNHLYFYWYRQILGQKVEFLVSFYNNEISEKSEIFDDQFSVERPDGSNFTLKIRSTKLEDSAMYFCASSGPPEEKLFFGSGTQLSVL.

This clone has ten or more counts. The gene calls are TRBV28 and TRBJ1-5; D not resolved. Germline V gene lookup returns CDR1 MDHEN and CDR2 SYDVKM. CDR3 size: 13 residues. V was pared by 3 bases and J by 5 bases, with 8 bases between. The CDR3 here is CASSFDGYQPQHF. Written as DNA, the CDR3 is TGTGCCAGCAGTTTTGATGGATATCAGCCCCAGCATTTT. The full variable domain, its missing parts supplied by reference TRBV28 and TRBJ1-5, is DVKVTQSSRYLVKRTGEKVFLECVQDMDHENMFWYRQDPGLGLRLIYFSYDVKMKEKGDIPEGYSVSREKKERFSLILESASTNQTSMYLCASSFDGYQPQHFGDGTRLSIL.

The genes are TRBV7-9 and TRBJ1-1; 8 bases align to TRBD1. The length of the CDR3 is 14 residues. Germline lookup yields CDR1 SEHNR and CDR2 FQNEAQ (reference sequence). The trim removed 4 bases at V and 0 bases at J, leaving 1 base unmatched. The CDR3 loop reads CASSSQGVNTEAFF. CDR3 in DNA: TGTGCCAGCAGCTCACAGGGGGTGAACACTGAAGCTTTCTTT.

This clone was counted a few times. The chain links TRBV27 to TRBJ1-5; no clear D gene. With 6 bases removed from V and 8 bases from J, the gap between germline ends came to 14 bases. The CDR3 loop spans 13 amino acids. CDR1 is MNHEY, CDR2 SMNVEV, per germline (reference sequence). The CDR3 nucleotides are TGTGCCAGCAGCCCTGTCCTAAGGGAGCCCCAGCATTTT. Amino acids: CASSPVLREPQHF.

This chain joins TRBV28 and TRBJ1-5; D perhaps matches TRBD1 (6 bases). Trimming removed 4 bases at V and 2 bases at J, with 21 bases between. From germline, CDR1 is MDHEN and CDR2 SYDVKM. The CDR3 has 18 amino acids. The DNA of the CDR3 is TGTGCCAGCAGTTCGGAGGCCTTGAGGGGGAAGGGCAATCAGCCCCAGCATTTT. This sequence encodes CASSSEALRGKGNQPQHF.

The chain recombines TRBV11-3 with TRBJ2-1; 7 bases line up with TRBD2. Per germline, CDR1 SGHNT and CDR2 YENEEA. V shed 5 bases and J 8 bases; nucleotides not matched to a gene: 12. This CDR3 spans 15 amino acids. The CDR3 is CASSHGTREKYEQFF. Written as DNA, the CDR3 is TGTGCCAGCAGCCACGGAACGCGGGAGAAGTATGAGCAGTTCTTC.

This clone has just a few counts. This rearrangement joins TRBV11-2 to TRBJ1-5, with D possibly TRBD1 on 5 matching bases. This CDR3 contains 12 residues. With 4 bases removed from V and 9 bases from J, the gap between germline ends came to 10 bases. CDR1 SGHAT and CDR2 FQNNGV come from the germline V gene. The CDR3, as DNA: TGTGCCAGCAGCTCCCGCGGGGGGCCCCAGCATTTT. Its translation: CASSSRGGPQHF.

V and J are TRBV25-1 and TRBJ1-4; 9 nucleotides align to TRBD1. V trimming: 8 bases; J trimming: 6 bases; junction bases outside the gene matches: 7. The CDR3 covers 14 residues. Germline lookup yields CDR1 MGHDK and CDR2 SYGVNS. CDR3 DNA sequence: TGTGCCAGCGGAGAACAGGGGGCGCATGAAAAACTGTTTTTT. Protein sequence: CASGEQGAHEKLFF.

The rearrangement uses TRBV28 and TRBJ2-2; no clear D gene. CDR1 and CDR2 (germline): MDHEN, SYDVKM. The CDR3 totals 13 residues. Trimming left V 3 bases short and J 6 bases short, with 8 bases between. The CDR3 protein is CASSFSTPGELFF. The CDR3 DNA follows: TGTGCCAGCAGTTTTTCGACCCCCGGGGAGCTGTTTTTT.

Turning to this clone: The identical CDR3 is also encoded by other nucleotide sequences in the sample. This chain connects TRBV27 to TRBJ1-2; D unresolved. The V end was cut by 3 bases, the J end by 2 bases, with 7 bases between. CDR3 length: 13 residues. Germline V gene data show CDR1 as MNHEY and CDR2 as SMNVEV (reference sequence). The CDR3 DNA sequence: TGTGCCAGCAGTTTCGGAGGGAACTATGGCTACACCTTC. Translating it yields CASSFGGNYGYTF.

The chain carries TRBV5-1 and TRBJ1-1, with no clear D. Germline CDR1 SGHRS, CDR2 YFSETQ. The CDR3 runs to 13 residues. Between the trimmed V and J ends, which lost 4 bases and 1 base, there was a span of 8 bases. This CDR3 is CASSRRENTEAFF. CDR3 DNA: TGCGCCAGCAGCCGGAGGGAGAACACTGAAGCTTTCTTT.

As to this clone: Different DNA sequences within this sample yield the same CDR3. The CDR3 DNA sequence: TGTGCCAGCAGTTTCGGGGGAGACACCGGGGAGCTGTTTTTT. Its translation is CASSFGGDTGELFF. This sequence joins TRBV27 and TRBJ2-2; a possible D gene is TRBD2 (6 bases). Germline values: CDR1 MNHEY, CDR2 SMNVEV (reference sequence). The ends were cut back, 3 bases at V and 3 bases at J, with 8 bases in the middle. This CDR3 spans 14 amino acids.

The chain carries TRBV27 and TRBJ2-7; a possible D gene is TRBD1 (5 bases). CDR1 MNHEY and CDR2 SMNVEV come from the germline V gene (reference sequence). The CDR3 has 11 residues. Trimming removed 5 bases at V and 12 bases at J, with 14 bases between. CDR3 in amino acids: CASSTGQGLYF. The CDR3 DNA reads TGTGCCAGCAGTACCGGACAAGGTTTGTACTTC.

CDR3 in DNA: TGTGCCAGCAGACAGACAGGGGGCGACTCCTACGAGCAGTACTTC. Amino acids: CASRQTGGDSYEQYF. The chain combines TRBV2 with TRBJ2-7, with 10 nucleotides matching TRBD1. The CDR3 loop spans 15 amino acids. Trimming at V came to 6 bases and at J to 0 bases, leaving 5 bases not matched to a gene. The V gene's germline CDR1 is SNHLY and CDR2 FYNNEI.

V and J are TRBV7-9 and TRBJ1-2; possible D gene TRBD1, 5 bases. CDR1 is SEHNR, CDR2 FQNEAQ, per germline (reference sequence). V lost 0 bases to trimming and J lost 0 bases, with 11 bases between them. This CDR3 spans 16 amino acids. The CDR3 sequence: CASSLALGTANYGYTF. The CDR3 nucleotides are TGTGCCAGCAGCTTAGCCCTCGGGACGGCTAACTATGGCTACACCTTC.

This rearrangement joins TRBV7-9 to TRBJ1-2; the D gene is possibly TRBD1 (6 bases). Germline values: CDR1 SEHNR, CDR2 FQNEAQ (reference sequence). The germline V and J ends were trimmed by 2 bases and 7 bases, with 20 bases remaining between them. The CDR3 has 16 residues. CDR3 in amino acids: CASSLITGNRVFGYTF. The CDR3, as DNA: TGTGCCAGCAGCTTAATAACCGGGAACAGGGTATTTGGCTACACCTTC. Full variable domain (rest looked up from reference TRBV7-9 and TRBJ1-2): DTGVSQNPRHKITKRGQNVTFRCDPISEHNRLYWYRQTLGQGPEFLTYFQNEAQLEKSRLLSDRFSAERPKGSFSTLEIQRTEQGDSAMYLCASSLITGNRVFGYTFGSGTRLTVV.

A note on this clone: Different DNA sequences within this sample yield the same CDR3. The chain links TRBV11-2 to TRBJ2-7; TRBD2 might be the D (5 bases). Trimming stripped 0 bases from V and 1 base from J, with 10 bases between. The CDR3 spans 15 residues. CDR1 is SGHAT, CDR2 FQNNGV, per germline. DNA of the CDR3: TGTGCCAGCAGCTTAGAAGCCAGCGGATCCTACGAGCAGTACTTC. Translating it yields CASSLEASGSYEQYF.

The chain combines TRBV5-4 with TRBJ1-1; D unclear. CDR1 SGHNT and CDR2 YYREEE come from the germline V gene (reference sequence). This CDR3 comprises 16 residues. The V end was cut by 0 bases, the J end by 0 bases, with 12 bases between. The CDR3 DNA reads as TGTGCCAGCAGCTTGGCGGCGGTATTTGTGAACACTGAAGCTTTCTTT. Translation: CASSLAAVFVNTEAFF.

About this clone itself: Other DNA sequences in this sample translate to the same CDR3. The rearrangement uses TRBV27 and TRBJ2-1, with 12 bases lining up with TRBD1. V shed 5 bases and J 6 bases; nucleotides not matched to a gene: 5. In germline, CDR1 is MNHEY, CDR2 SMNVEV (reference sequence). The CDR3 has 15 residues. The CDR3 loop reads CASSLGTGGRNEQFF. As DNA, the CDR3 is TGTGCCAGCAGTCTAGGGACAGGGGGCCGCAATGAGCAGTTCTTC.

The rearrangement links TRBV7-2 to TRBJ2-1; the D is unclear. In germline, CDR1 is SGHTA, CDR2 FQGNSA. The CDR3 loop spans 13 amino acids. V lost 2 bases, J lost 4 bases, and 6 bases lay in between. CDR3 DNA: TGTGCCAGCAGCTTAAGTACGTACAATGAGCAGTTCTTC. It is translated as CASSLSTYNEQFF.

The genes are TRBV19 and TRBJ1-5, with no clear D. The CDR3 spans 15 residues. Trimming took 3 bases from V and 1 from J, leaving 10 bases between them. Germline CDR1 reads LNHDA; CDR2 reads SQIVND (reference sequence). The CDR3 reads CASSILAESNQPQHF. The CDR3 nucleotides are TGTGCCAGTAGTATCTTGGCAGAGAGCAATCAGCCCCAGCATTTT.

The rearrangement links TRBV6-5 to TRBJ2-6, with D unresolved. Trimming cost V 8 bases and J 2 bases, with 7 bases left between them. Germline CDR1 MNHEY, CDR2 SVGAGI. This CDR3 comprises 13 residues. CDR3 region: CASLQAGANVLTF. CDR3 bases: TGTGCCAGCCTCCAGGCTGGGGCCAACGTCCTGACTTTC.

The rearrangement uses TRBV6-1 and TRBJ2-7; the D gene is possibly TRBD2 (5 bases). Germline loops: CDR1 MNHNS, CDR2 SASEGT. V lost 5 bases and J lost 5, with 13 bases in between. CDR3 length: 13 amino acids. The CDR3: CASSFRTPNEQYF. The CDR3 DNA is TGTGCCAGCAGTTTCAGGACTCCTAACGAGCAGTACTTC.

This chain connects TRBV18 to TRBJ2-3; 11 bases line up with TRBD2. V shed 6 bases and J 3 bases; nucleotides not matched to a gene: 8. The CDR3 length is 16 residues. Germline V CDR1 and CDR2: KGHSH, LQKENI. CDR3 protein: CASSPLLAGETDTQYF. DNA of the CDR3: TGTGCCAGCTCCCCATTACTAGCGGGGGAGACAGATACGCAGTATTTT.

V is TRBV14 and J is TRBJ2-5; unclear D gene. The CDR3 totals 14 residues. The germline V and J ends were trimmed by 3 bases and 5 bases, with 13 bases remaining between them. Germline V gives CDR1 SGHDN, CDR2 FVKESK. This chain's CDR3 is CASSQGLVWETQYF. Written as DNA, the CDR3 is TGTGCCAGCAGCCAGGGGTTGGTATGGGAGACCCAGTACTTC.

The CDR3 here is CASSDFTEAFF. The CDR3 coding sequence is TGTGCCAGCAGTGATTTCACTGAAGCTTTCTTT. This sequence joins TRBV6-1 and TRBJ1-1; D remains ambiguous. Germline V gene data show CDR1 as MNHNS and CDR2 as SASEGT. This CDR3 region has 11 residues. V was shortened by 3 bases and J by 4 bases, with 3 bases between the two germline ends.